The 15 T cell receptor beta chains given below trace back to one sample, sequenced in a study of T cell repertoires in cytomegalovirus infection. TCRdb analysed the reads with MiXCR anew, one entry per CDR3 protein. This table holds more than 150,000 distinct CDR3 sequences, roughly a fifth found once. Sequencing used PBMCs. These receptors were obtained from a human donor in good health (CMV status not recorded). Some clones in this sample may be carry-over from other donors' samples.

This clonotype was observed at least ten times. In DNA, the CDR3 is TGTGCCATCAGTCCGACTAGCGGGGCACTCAATGAGCAGTTCTTC. Translation: CAISPTSGALNEQFF. The chain carries TRBV10-3 and TRBJ2-1, with 11 bases aligning to TRBD2. This CDR3 comprises 15 residues. Germline assignment: CDR1 ENHRY and CDR2 SYGVKD. The junction had 6 bases not matched to a gene; V was cut back by 5 bases and J by 6 bases.

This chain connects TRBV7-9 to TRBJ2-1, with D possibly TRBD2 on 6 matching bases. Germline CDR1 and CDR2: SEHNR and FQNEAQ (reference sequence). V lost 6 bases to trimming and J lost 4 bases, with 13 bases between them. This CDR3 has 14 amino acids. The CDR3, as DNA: TGTGCCAGCAGTAGGGACTGGAGATACAATGAGCAGTTCTTC. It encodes CASSRDWRYNEQFF.

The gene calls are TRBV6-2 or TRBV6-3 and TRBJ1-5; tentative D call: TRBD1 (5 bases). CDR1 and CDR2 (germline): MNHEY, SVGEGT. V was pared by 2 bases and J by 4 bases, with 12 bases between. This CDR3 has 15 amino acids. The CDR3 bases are TGTGCCAGCAGTTACGTGACAGCTTATAATCAGCCCCAGCATTTT. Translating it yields CASSYVTAYNQPQHF.

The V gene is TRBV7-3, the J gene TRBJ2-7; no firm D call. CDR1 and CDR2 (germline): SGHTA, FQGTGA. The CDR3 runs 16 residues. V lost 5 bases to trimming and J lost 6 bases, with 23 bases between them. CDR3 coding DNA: TGTGCCAGCAGCGAAAGGGAAAGACATTGCCTGGTCGAGCAGTACTTC. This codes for CASSERERHCLVEQYF. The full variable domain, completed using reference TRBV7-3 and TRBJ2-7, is GAGVSQTPSNKVTEKGKYVELRCDPISGHTALYWYRQSLGQGPEFLIYFQGTGAADDSGLPNDRFFAVRPEGSVSTLKIQRTERGDSAVYLCASSERERHCLVEQYFGPGTRLTVT.

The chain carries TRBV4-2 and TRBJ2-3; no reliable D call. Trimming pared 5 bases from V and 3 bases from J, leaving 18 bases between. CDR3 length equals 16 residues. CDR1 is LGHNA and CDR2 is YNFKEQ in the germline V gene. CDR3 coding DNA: TGTGCCAGCAGCTCTGATGCAAGGAGTTGGACAGATACGCAGTATTTT. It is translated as CASSSDARSWTDTQYF.

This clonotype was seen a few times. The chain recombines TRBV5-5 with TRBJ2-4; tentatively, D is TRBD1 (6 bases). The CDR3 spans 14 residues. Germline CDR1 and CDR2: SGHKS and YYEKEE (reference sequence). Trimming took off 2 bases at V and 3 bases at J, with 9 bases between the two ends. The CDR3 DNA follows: TGTGCCAGCAGCTTACAGGGTGGCAAAAACATTCAGTACTTC. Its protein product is CASSLQGGKNIQYF. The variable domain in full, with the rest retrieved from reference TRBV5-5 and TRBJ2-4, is DAGVTQSPTHLIKTRGQQVTLRCSPISGHKSVSWYQQVLGQGPQFIFQYYEKEERGRGNFPDRFSARQFPNYSSELNVNALLLGDSALYLCASSLQGGKNIQYFGAGTRLSVL.

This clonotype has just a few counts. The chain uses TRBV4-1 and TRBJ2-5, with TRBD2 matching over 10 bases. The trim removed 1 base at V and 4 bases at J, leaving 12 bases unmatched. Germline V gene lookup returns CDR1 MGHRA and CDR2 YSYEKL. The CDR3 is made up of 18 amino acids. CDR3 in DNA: TGCGCCAGCAGCCAAGTGGGTCCTAGCGGGAGTGCATTAGAGACCCAGTACTTC. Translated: CASSQVGPSGSALETQYF.

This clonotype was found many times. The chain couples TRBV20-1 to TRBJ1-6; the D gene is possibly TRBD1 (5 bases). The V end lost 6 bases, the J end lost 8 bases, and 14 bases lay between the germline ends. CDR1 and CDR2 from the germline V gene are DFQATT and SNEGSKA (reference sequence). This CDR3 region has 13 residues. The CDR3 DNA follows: TGCAGTGCAGCGGGGGGTTTGGATTCACCCCTCCACTTT. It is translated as CSAAGGLDSPLHF.

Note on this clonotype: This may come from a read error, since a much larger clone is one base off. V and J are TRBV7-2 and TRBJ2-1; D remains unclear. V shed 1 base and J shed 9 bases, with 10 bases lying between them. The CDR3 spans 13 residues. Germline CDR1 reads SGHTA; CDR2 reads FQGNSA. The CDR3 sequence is CASSLESRFEQFF. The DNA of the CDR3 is TGTGCCAGCAGCTTAGAATCCAGGTTTGAGCAGTTCTTC.

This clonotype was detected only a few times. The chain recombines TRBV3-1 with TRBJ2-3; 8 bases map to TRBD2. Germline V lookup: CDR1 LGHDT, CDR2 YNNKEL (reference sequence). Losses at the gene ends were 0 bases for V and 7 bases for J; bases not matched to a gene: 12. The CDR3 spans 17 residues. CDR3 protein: CASSQDVGGDLTNTQYF. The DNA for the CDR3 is TGTGCCAGCAGCCAAGATGTCGGGGGGGACTTGACAAATACGCAGTATTTT.

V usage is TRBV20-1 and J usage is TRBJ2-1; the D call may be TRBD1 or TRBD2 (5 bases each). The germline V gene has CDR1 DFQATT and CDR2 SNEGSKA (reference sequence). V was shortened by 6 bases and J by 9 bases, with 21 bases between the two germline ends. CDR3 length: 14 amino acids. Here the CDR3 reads CSAPPWGSSSEQFF. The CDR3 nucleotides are TGCAGTGCCCCCCCATGGGGGAGCTCCTCTGAGCAGTTCTTC.

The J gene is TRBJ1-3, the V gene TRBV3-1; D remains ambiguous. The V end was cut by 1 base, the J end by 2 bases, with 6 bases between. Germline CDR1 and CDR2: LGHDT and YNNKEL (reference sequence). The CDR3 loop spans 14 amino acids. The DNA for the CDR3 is TGTGCCAGCAGCCAAGGAGGGCCTGGAAACACCATATATTTT. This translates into CASSQGGPGNTIYF. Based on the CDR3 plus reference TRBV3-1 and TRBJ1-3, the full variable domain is DTAVSQTPKYLVTQMGNDKSIKCEQNLGHDTMYWYKQDSKKFLKIMFSYNNKELIINETVPNRFSPKSPDKAHLNLHINSLELGDSAVYFCASSQGGPGNTIYFGEGSWLTVV.

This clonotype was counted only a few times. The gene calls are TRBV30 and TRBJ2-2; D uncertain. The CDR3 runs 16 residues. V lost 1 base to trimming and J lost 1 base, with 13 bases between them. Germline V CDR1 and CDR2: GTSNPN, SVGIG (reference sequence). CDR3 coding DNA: TGTGCCTGGAGTGGCCTCATGGTGGGGAACACCGGGGAGCTGTTTTTT. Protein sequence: CAWSGLMVGNTGELFF.

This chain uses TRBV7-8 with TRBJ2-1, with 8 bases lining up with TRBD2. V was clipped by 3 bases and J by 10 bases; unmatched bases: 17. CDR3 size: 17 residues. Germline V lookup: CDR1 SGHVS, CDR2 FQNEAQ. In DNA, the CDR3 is TGTGCCAGCAGCTTCGGACTAGCTGAAACCCGCGCGGAAGAGCAGTTCTTC. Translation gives CASSFGLAETRAEEQFF. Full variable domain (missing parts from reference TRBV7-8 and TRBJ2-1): GAGVSQSPRYKVAKRGQDVALRCDPISGHVSLFWYQQALGQGPEFLTYFQNEAQLDKSGLPSDRFFAERPEGSVSTLKIQRTQQEDSAVYLCASSFGLAETRAEEQFFGPGTRLTVL.

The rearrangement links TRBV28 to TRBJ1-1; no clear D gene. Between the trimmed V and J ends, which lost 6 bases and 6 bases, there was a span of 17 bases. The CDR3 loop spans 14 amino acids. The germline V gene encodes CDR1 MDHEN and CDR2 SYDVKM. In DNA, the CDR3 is TGTGCCAGCAGCGGGGAGGTTCGTACCTCTGAAGCTTTCTTT. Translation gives CASSGEVRTSEAFF.